This TCR beta chain was profiled in a study of response to subunit inactivated influenza vaccine. TCRdb reprocessed the RT-PCR reads with MiXCR, giving one entry per CDR3 protein. The data contain hundreds of thousands of distinct CDR3 sequences, approximately 17% of them singletons. In this sample, this clonotype turned up many times. The CDR3 covers 14 residues. From germline, CDR1 is DFQATT and CDR2 SNEGSKA (reference sequence). V lost 6 bases, J lost 1 base, and 13 bases lay in between. This clonotype was obtained from a man in his fifties who received an inactivated influenza vaccine. The sequencing here drew on PBMCs from blood, taken 4 to 6 days after vaccination. The V gene is TRBV20-1, the J gene TRBJ1-5, with D unclear. Here the CDR3 reads CSADSRGSNQPQHF. For the CDR3, the DNA is TGCAGTGCGGATTCAAGAGGGAGCAATCAGCCCCAGCATTTT.